Listed here is a single T cell receptor (beta chain). Its antigen is unidentified. Germline V gene sequence: CDR1 MNHEY, CDR2 SMNVEV (reference sequence). V lost 6 bases, J lost 3 bases, and 8 bases lay in between. The CDR3 spans 12 residues. The sample is drawn from a study of cytomegalovirus exposure and HLA in healthy donors. General study points: Cytomegalovirus-associated TCR beta chains were listed, numbering 150 to 200. Reports indicated that the classifier achieved high specificity and sensitivity in diagnosing cytomegalovirus status. Most TCR sequences were rare, but some public TCRs occurred in many donors.

Assay used: immunoSEQ multiplex PCR; TCRdb lists only in-frame clones, some missing. The table has 75,000 to 100,000 clones, roughly 97% seen once. The donors were members of the validation cohort comprising about 120 subjects, separate from the roughly 600-subject first cohort. The sequenced sample consisted of PBMCs. V and J are TRBV27 and TRBJ1-1; D gene unclear. The sequence came from a man younger than 35 in good health and CMV-seronegative. DNA for the CDR3: TGTGCCAGCAGCCCCGGTTACACTGAAGCTTTCTTT. Residues: CASSPGYTEAFF.